The 4 T cell receptor beta chains in this list originate from one sample, sequenced in a study of blood T cell repertoires in COVID-19. Only in-frame clones appear in the TCRdb table, and some are missing; sequencing was by immunoSEQ multiplex PCR. The sample carries under 250,000 clones, 80% to 95% recorded once. Sequencing input: peripheral blood. The source of these receptors is a man in his thirties or forties with COVID-19, enrolled during active disease.

The gene calls are TRBV14 and TRBJ2-7; 11 nucleotides agree with TRBD2. In germline, CDR1 is SGHDN, CDR2 FVKESK. The CDR3 totals 15 residues. V shed 4 bases and J 3 bases; nucleotides not matched to a gene: 5. DNA of the CDR3: TGTGCCAGCAGCCCCATAGCGGGGGGGGGCTACGAGCAGTACTTC. It encodes CASSPIAGGGYEQYF.

The chain carries TRBV6-5 and TRBJ1-2; 7 nucleotides match TRBD1. CDR1 is MNHEY, CDR2 SVGAGI, per germline. This CDR3 has 14 amino acids. The J segment lost 5 bases and the V segment lost 6 bases, leaving 9 bases of the junction unmatched. In nucleotides, the CDR3 is TGTGCCAGCAGAGAGACAGGGAAGTGGTATGGCTACACCTTC. Translating it yields CASRETGKWYGYTF.

The V call is TRBV5-1, the J call TRBJ2-3, with a weak D call TRBD1 (6 bases). Germline loops: CDR1 SGHRS, CDR2 YFSETQ. V dropped 0 bases and J dropped 1 base, with 9 bases sitting between them. The CDR3 sequence is 15 residues long. The CDR3 DNA sequence: TGCGCCAGCAGCTTGGATGGGGGCCGCACAGATACGCAGTATTTT. It yields the protein CASSLDGGRTDTQYF.

This chain links TRBV30 with TRBJ2-7; TRBD1 might be the D (5 bases). In germline, CDR1 is GTSNPN, CDR2 SVGIG (reference sequence). The CDR3 spans 14 residues. The V gene lost 1 base and the J gene lost 2 bases, with 12 bases spanning the gap. In nucleotides, the CDR3 is TGTGCCTGGAGTGCAGGGAATTTCCCCTACGAGCAGTACTTC. It translates to CAWSAGNFPYEQYF.